One T cell receptor (beta chain) is described in this entry. Antigen specificity is unknown. Clones were sequenced by immunoSEQ multiplex PCR, and TCRdb holds only the in-frame ones, with some missing. The table has about 420,000 clones, approximately 90% seen once; the top ten hold about 3.6%. This CDR3 contains 14 residues. With 4 bases removed from V and 0 bases from J, the gap between germline ends came to 11 bases. This sample is part of a study of Ad26.COV2.S vaccination and SARS-CoV-2 variants. On the study more broadly: COV1001, an Ad26.COV2.S trial, supplied this vaccine-arm donor.

General study results and limits: Responses of spike-specific T cells (both CD8+ and CD4+) reportedly showed substantial breadth after vaccination.

The treatment denotes: around 19 received Ad26.COV2.S at low or high dose, single or two shots; about 5 received placebo; per-sample allocation not given. Sampling happened 63 days after the first vaccine or placebo injection. Boston provided a donor who was an adult aged 18-55 years. The source of this sequence is a person aged 18-65 years who received the Ad26.COV2.S COVID-19 vaccine or a placebo. The chain links TRBV5-3 to TRBJ2-7; D might be TRBD1 (7 bases). TRBV5-3 is known as an ORF, though its function is uncertain. The material sequenced was peripheral blood, taken in a trial of Ad26.COV2.S vaccine versus placebo. CDR3 loop: CARSPRDSSYEQYF. The DNA of the CDR3 is TGTGCCAGAAGCCCGCGGGACAGCTCCTACGAGCAGTACTTC.